This T cell receptor beta chain originates from a study of a mutant IDH1 vaccine in newly diagnosed glioma. Study-wide background: Previous treatment comprised radiotherapy, temozolomide, or both, mostly both. Broader study findings: Pseudoprogression seemed unlinked to shifts in top peripheral T cell clonotypes.

Time point meaning: week 35, safety follow-up. Vaccination used 300 ug of mutant IDH1 20-mer peptide per dose, with topical imiquimod. The V end was cut by 0 bases, the J end by 4 bases, with 16 bases between. This CDR3 contains 16 residues. Looked up from germline, CDR1 is SGDLS and CDR2 is YYNGEE. Clones were read by immunoSEQ multiplex PCR, and TCRdb kept only the in-frame ones, dropping some. The data hold about 55,000 clones, with less than 90% observed a single time. A word on this clone: Antigen: not known.

The sequence came from a woman younger than 35 with glioma. This rearrangement joins TRBV9 to TRBJ1-2; D may be TRBD1 (6 bases). Sequencing was performed on PBMCs, taken from a glioma patient whose treatment included an IDH1 peptide vaccine. This chain's CDR3 is CASSVETGGTTYGYTF. CDR3 DNA: TGTGCCAGCAGCGTAGAGACGGGGGGGACAACCTATGGCTACACCTTC.